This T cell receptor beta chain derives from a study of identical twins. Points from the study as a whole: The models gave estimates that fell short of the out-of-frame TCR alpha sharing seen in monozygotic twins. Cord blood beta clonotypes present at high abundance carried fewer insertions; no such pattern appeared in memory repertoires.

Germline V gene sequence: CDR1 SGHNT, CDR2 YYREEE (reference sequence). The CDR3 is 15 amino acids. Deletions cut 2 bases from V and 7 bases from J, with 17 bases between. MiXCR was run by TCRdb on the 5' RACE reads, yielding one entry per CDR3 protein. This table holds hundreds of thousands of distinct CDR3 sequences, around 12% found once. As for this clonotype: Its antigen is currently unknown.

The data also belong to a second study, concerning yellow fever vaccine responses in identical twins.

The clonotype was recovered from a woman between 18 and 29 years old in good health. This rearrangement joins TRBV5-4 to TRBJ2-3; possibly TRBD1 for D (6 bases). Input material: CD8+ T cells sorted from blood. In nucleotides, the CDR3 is TGTGCCAGCAGCTTTTGGGGGCGTCCCCCATATACGCAGTATTTT. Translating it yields CASSFWGRPPYTQYF.